This T cell receptor (beta chain) was profiled in a study of blood T cells in healthy people across ages. Study observations and caveats: With naive T cell percentage, TCR beta diversity showed a strong correlation.

As regards this clonotype: As yet, its antigen is unknown.

A J-beta primer mix and a sample-barcoded 5' primer were used in a second PCR of roughly 7 to 12 cycles. TCRdb processed the 5' RACE reads anew with MiXCR; each CDR3 protein has one entry. The sample has approximately 780,000 distinct CDR3 sequences, more than 25% seen once. The germline CDR1 and CDR2 sequences are SGHDN and FVKESK. The CDR3 is 15 residues long. Trimming cost V 4 bases and J 6 bases; bases outside gene matches: 8. These data were also reused for a study on T cells of mothers and their children.

This clonotype was obtained from a boy younger than 18 in good health. Sequencing was done on a sample of blood. The chain uses TRBV14 and TRBJ2-4; 8 bases fit TRBD2. As DNA, the CDR3 is TGTGCCAGCAGCCCCCTCGGGGGGGCTGGAAACATTCAGTACTTC. Its translation is CASSPLGGAGNIQYF.